The rows below give T cell receptor beta chains drawn from one sample of a study of cytomegalovirus exposure and HLA in healthy donors. Assay: immunoSEQ multiplex PCR; the TCRdb copy retains only in-frame clones and omits some. The sample includes about 130,000 clones, about three quarters of them seen just once. The sequenced material came from PBMCs. The source of these receptors is a male donor in good health and CMV-seronegative. Each CDR3 is given with its conserved first and last residue. The D gene is left open where the match is weak. The listing skips clone size in some rows; elsewhere it reads once, few, many or a size class.

clone_size	v_call	d_call	j_call	cdr3_nt	cdr3_aa
-	TRBV7-2	TRBD1	TRBJ1-5	TGTGCCAGCAGCTTAGTGGCAGGGGGAAATCAGCCCCAGCATTTT	CASSLVAGGNQPQHF
-	TRBV6-5	TRBD1	TRBJ1-4	TGTGCCAGCAGCCCCCAGCAGGGGGTGGAAAAACTGTTTTTT	CASSPQQGVEKLFF
-	TRBV19	TRBD1	TRBJ1-6	TGTGCCAGTAGTCGGGACAGTAATTCACCCCTCCACTTT	CASSRDSNSPLHF
few	TRBV11-3	TRBD2	TRBJ2-1	TGTGCCAGCAGCTTAGGGGGACTAGCGGCCGGCTCCTACAATGAGCAGTTCTTC	CASSLGGLAAGSYNEQFF
-	TRBV5-5	TRBD2	TRBJ2-7	TGTGCCAGCAGCAGGGAGGTTAGCGGGGGATCTTTTTACGAGCAGTACTTC	CASSREVSGGSFYEQYF
-	TRBV6-4	TRBD2	TRBJ2-1	TGTGCCAGCAGTGTCGAGACTAGCGGGGGGAATGGGCAGTTCTTC	CASSVETSGGNGQFF
-	TRBV7-2	TRBD1	TRBJ1-5	TGTGCCAGCAGCCAAGGGACAGGGCGGGATCAGCCCCAGCATTTT	CASSQGTGRDQPQHF
-	TRBV6-1	TRBD2	TRBJ2-6	TGTGCCAGCAGTGGACTAGCGGGACCAATCTCTGGGGCCAACGTCCTGACTTTC	CASSGLAGPISGANVLTF
-	TRBV6-5	TRBD1	TRBJ1-1	TGTGCCAGCAGTTACGACAGGGGGCGAGCTGGAACTGAAGCTTTCTTT	CASSYDRGRAGTEAFF
-	TRBV5-4	-	TRBJ1-2	TGTGCCAGCAGCTTGGTTGGGTCAGGAGGCTACACCTTC	CASSLVGSGGYTF
-	TRBV29-1	TRBD2	TRBJ2-7	TGCAGCGTTGATCGACTAGCGGGAGGGGACGTCGCCGAGCAGTACTTC	CSVDRLAGGDVAEQYF
-	TRBV29-1	TRBD1	TRBJ2-7	TGCAGCGTTGAAGATCGTCAGGGGGCGCGGGAGCAGTACTTC	CSVEDRQGAREQYF
-	TRBV10-3	-	TRBJ1-1	TGTGCCATCAGGGAGGGAGGAGTCGAAGCTTTCTTT	CAIREGGVEAFF
-	TRBV6-1	-	TRBJ2-7	TGTGCCAGCAGTGAACCCAGGAACTCCTACGAGCAGTACTTC	CASSEPRNSYEQYF
-	TRBV19	TRBD1	TRBJ2-2	TGTGCCAGTAATTCCGGGACAGCAAACACCGGGGAGCTGTTTTTT	CASNSGTANTGELFF
once	TRBV29-1	TRBD1	TRBJ2-4	TGCAGCGTCTCCCAGGGGGCTGGTAAAAACAGTCAGTACTTC	CSVSQGAGKNSQYF
once	TRBV5-1	-	TRBJ2-4	TGCGCCAGCAGCTTGTATACAGAAGCCAAAAACATTCAGTACTTC	CASSLYTEAKNIQYF
-	TRBV5-1	TRBD1	TRBJ2-7	TGCGCCAGCACCGGACAGGGCCTCTTGGACGAGCAGTACTTC	CASTGQGLLDEQYF
-	TRBV6-1	-	TRBJ2-7	TGTGCCAGCAGTGAAATATGGGGGCACGAGCAGTACTTC	CASSEIWGHEQYF
-	TRBV9	-	TRBJ2-3	TGTGCCAGCAGCGCCCTACAAGAAAGACGGGAGCGCCTTTCCGATACGCAGTATTTT	CASSALQERRERLSDTQYF
-	TRBV4-3	TRBD2	TRBJ2-3	TGCGCCAGCAGCCGGGGAGCGGGGGGCTGGCCAGGTACGCAGTATTTT	CASSRGAGGWPGTQYF
-	TRBV19	-	TRBJ1-1	TGTGCCAGTAGTGACAGACTGAACACTGAAGCTTTCTTT	CASSDRLNTEAFF
-	TRBV18	-	TRBJ1-1	TGTGCCAGCTCACCCCCCTCCAGGAACACTGAAGCTTTCTTT	CASSPPSRNTEAFF
-	TRBV7-6	TRBD2	TRBJ2-7	TGTGCCAGCAGCTTAGGGGAGGGGCGGAGCTCCTACGAGCAGTACTTC	CASSLGEGRSSYEQYF
-	TRBV16	-	TRBJ2-3	TGTGCCAGCAGCAACCAGGGTATAGGGACAGATACGCAGTATTTT	CASSNQGIGTDTQYF
-	TRBV19	TRBD1	TRBJ1-2	TGTGCCAGTAGCCTACAGGGGATCGCCTATGGCTACACCTTC	CASSLQGIAYGYTF
-	TRBV19	-	TRBJ2-7	TGTGCCAGTAGTATAGGGAGGGCCGGGCACGAGCAGTACTTC	CASSIGRAGHEQYF
once	TRBV6-5	-	TRBJ2-7	TGTGCCAGCAGTCCGTCACTAGTCAGCTACGAGCAGTACTTC	CASSPSLVSYEQYF
-	TRBV5-4	TRBD1	TRBJ1-2	TGTGCCAGCAGTCACGGACAGGGCCTTGAGGGTGGCTACACCTTC	CASSHGQGLEGGYTF
-	TRBV11-3	TRBD1	TRBJ2-2	TGTGCCAGCAGCTCAAGGACAGGACGGTCGACTACTTCGAACACCGGGGAGCTGTTTTTT	CASSSRTGRSTTSNTGELFF
few	TRBV5-1	TRBD1	TRBJ1-3	TGCGCCAGCTCCTTGGCCAGGGGGCAAGGGGAGACGTATTTT	CASSLARGQGETYF
-	TRBV27	-	TRBJ1-2	TGTGCCAGCAGTTTCCCAGGGAATTATGGCTACACCTTC	CASSFPGNYGYTF
-	TRBV6-5	-	TRBJ1-5	TGTGCCAGCAGTTACTCTGGTCAGGGTTCTTCCCAGCCCCAGCATTTT	CASSYSGQGSSQPQHF
-	TRBV6-5	-	TRBJ2-1	TGTGCCAGCAGAGATACAGGGTGGCGTGAGCAGTTCTTC	CASRDTGWREQFF
-	TRBV5-4	-	TRBJ1-3	TGTGCCAGCAGCTTGTCGAGGGGGGGCTCTGGAAACACCATATATTTT	CASSLSRGGSGNTIYF
-	TRBV6-5	TRBD2	TRBJ2-7	TGTGCCAGCAGGACTAGCGGGAGTTACGAGCAGTACTTC	CASRTSGSYEQYF
-	TRBV4-1	-	TRBJ2-5	TGCGCCAGCAGCCCAGGGGTAGAAGAGACCCAGTACTTC	CASSPGVEETQYF
-	TRBV18	TRBD2	TRBJ2-1	TGTGCCAGCTCGCTACGGACTAGCGGCCACAATGAGCAGTTCTTC	CASSLRTSGHNEQFF
-	TRBV7-2	-	TRBJ2-5	TGTGCCAGCAGTCGGGGGTCGTTAGAGACCCAGTACTTC	CASSRGSLETQYF
few	TRBV5-1	TRBD1	TRBJ2-2	TGCGCCAGCAGCCCGGGACAGGGGGGCGGGGAGCTGTTTTTT	CASSPGQGGGELFF
-	TRBV27	TRBD1	TRBJ2-7	TGTGCCAGCAGTTTTTCAGGGGGCGCAAAGTACTTC	CASSFSGGAKYF
-	TRBV6-6	-	TRBJ1-1	TGTGCCAGCAGACCCGGGAAGCTTGAAGCTTTCTTT	CASRPGKLEAFF
-	TRBV19	TRBD1	TRBJ2-7	TGTGCCAGTAGTACTCAGGGGGTAGGGACCTACGAGCAGTACTTC	CASSTQGVGTYEQYF
few	TRBV2	TRBD1	TRBJ1-4	TGTGCCAGCAGCGAGCCGGACAGGGGGCCGGTTAATGAAAAACTGTTTTTT	CASSEPDRGPVNEKLFF